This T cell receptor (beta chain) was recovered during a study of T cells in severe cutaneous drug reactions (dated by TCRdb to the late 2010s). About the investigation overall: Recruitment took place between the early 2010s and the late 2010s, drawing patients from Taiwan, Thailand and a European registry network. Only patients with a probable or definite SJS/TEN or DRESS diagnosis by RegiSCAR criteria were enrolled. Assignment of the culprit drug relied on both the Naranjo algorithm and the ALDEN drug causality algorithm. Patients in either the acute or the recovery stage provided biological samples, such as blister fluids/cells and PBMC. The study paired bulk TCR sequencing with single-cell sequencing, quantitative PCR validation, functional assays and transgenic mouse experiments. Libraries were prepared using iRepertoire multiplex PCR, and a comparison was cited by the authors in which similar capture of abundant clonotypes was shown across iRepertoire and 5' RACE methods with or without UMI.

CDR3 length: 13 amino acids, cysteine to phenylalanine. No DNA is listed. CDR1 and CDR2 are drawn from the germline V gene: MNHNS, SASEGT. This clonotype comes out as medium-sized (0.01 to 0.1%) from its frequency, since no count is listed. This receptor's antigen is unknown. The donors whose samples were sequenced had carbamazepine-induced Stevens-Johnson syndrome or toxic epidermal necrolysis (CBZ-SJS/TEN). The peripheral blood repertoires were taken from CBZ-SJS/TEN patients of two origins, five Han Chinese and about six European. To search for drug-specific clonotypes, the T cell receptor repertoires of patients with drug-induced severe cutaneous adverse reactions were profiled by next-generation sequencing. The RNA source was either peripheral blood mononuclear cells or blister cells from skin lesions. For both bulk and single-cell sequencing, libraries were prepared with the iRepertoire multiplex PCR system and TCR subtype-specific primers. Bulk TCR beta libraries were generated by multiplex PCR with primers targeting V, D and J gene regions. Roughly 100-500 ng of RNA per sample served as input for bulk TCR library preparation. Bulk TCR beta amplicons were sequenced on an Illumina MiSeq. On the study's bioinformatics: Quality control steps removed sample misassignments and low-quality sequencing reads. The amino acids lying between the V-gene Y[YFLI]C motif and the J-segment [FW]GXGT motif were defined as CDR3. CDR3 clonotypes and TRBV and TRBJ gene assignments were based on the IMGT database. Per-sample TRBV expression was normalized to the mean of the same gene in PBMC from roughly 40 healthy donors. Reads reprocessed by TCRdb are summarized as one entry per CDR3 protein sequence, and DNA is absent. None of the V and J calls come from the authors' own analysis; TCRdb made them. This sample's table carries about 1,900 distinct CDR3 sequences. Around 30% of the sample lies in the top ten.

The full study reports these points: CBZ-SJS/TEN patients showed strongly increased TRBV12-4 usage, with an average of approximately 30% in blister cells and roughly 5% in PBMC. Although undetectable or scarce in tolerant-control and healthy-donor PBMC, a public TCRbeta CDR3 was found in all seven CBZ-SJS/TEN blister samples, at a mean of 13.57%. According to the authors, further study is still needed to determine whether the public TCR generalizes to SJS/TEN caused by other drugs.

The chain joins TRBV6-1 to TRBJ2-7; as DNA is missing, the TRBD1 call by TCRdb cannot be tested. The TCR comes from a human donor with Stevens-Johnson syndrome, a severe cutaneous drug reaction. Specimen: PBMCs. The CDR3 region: CASSDPPSYEQYF.